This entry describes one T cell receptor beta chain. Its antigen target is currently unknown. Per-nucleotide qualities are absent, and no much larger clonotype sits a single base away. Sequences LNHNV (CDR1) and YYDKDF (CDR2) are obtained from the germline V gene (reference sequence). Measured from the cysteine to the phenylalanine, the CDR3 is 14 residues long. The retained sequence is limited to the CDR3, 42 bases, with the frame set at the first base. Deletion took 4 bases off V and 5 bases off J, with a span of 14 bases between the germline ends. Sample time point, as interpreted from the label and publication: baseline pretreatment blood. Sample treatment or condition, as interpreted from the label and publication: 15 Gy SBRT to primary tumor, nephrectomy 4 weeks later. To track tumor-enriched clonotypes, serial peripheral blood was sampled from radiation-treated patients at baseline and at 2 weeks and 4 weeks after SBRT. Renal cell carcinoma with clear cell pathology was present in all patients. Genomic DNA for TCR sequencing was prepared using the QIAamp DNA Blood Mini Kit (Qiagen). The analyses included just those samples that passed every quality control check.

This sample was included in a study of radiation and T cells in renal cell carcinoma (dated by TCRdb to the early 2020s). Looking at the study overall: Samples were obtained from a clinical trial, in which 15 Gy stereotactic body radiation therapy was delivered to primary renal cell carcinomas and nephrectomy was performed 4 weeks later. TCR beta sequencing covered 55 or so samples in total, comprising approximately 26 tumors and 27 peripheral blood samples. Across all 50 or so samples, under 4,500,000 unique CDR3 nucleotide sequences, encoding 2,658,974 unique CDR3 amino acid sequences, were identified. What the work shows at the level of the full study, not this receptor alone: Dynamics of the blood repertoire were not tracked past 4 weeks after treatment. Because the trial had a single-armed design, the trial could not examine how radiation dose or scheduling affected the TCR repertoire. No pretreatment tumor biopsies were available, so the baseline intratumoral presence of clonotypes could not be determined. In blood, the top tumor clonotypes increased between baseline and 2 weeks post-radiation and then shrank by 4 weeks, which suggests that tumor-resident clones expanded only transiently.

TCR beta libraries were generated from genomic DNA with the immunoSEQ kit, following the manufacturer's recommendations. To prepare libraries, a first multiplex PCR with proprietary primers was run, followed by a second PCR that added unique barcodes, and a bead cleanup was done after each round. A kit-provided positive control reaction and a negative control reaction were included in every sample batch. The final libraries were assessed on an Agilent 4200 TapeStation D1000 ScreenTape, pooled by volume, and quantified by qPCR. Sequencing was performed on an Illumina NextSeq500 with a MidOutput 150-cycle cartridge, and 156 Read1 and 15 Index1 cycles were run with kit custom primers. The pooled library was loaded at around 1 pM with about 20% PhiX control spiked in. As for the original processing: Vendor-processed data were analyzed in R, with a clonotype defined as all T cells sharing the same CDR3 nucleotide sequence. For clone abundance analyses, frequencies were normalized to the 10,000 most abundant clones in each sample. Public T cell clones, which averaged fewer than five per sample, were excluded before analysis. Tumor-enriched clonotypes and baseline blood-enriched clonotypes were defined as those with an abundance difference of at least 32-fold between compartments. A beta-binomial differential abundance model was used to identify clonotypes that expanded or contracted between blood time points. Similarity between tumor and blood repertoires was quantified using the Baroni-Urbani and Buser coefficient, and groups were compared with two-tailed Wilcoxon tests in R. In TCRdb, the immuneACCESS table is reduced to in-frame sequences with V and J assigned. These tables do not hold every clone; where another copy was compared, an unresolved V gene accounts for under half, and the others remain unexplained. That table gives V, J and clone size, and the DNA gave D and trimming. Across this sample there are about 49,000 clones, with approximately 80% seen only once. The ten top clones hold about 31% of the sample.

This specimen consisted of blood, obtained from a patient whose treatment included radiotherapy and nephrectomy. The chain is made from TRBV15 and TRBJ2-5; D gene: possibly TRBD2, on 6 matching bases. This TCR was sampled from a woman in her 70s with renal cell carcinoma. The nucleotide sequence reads TGTGCCACCAGCAACCCGGGAGTCTCGGAGACCCAGTACTTC. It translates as CATSNPGVSETQYF.